This T cell receptor (beta chain) appears in the sequencing data of a study of T-cell reconstitution after alpha-beta-depleted transplantation in children. Unique molecular identifiers featured in how the TCRbeta library was prepared. MiXCR was run by TCRdb on the PCR reads, yielding one entry per CDR3 protein. The data show around 200,000 distinct CDR3 sequences, approximately 7% seen once. Losses at the gene ends were 0 bases for V and 3 bases for J; bases not matched to a gene: 7. Germline lookup yields CDR1 PRHDT and CDR2 FYEKMQ (reference sequence). CDR3 length equals 16 residues. This clonotype came up many times.

The V call is TRBV13, the J call TRBJ2-5; TRBD2 matches at 7 bases. The sample was PBMCs from the stem cell graft donor, taken from the stem cell graft. The TCR was taken from a human donor who donated a stem cell graft to a child with Wiskott-Aldrich syndrome. The CDR3 DNA reads TGTGCCAGCAGCTTAGGACGGGGCGGGAGAGAAGAGACCCAGTACTTC. Protein sequence: CASSLGRGGREETQYF.